The 32 T cell receptor beta chains listed next were all sequenced from one sample in a study of prognosis after radiotherapy for stage I lung cancer. TCR beta CDR3 was amplified from genomic DNA by two-round multiplex PCR. Primers specific to each TRBV and TRBJ gene drove first-round PCR. Each CDR3 protein is one row after TCRdb ran MiXCR on the multiplex PCR reads. The sample includes about 30,000 distinct CDR3 sequences, less than 35% of them seen just once. The specimen was PBMCs, collected before or after stereotactic body radiation therapy (not recorded which). The receptors were sampled from a donor over 45 with non-small cell lung cancer.

As to this clonotype: A far larger clone lies a single base away; this is likely a read error. The chain carries TRBV6-9 and TRBJ2-5, with D possibly matching TRBD1 (5 bases). Trimming removed 2 bases from V and 6 bases from J, with 10 bases in between. CDR3 length equals 13 residues. Looked up from germline, CDR1 is MNHGY and CDR2 is SVAAGI. The CDR3 protein is CASSYNRYKTQYF. CDR3 DNA sequence: TGTGCCAGCAGTTATAACAGGTACAAGACCCAGTACTTC.

This clonotype was seen at least ten times. The chain carries TRBV19 and TRBJ2-1; 11 bases are shared with TRBD2. CDR1 and CDR2 (germline): LNHDA, SQIVND (reference sequence). The junction had 11 bases not matched to a gene; V was cut back by 5 bases and J by 8 bases. The CDR3 has 16 residues. CDR3 amino acids: CASSPGVAGGGDEQFF. As DNA, the CDR3 is TGTGCCAGTAGTCCCGGGGTAGCGGGAGGGGGCGATGAGCAGTTCTTC.

This clonotype came up a few times. A clone one base away is much larger, so this may be a read error. The chain couples TRBV5-1 to TRBJ2-5, with TRBD1 identical over 7 bases. The CDR3 has 14 amino acids. Germline V lookup: CDR1 SGHRS, CDR2 YFSETQ. CDR3 coding DNA: TGCGCCGGCAGCTGGGGACAGAGAGAAGAGACCCAGTACTTC. This codes for CAGSWGQREETQYF.

This clonotype came up many times. The chain combines TRBV6-1 with TRBJ1-4; 8 nucleotides agree with TRBD1. The CDR3 is 13 residues long. CDR1 is MNHNS and CDR2 is SASEGT in the germline V gene. Trimming took 6 bases from V and 11 from J; bases not matched to a gene: 8. CDR3 coding DNA: TGTGCCAGCAGCCAGGGGGCGGGGGGGAAACTGTTTTTT. Its protein is CASSQGAGGKLFF.

This clonotype showed up just a few times. A much larger clone lies one base from this, so it may be a read error. The chain recombines TRBV7-9 with TRBJ2-7; D is unresolved. Germline V gene data show CDR1 as SEHNR and CDR2 as FQNEAQ (reference sequence). There are 13 residues in the CDR3. V was clipped by 1 base and J by 4 bases, with 8 bases between them. The CDR3 DNA reads TGTGCCAGCAGCTTAGGTCAGGTATACGAGCAGTACTTC. Translation: CASSLGQVYEQYF.

Turning to this clonotype: This clone may be a read error of a much larger clone one base away. The chain joins TRBV5-1 to TRBJ2-2; D gene ambiguous. CDR1 and CDR2 (germline): SGHRS, YFSETQ. V was clipped by 7 bases and J by 7 bases, with 8 bases between them. This CDR3 spans 11 amino acids. CDR3 bases: TGCGCCAGCGGGTTGAGCGGGGAGCTGTTTTTT. It specifies CASGLSGELFF. Looking up the rest from reference TRBV5-1 and TRBJ2-2 gives the full variable domain: KAGVTQTPRYLIKTRGQQVTLSCSPISGHRSVSWYQQTPGQGLQFLFEYFSETQRNKGNFPGRFSGRQFSNSRSEMNVSTLELGDSALYLCASGLSGELFFGEGSRLTVL.

This clonotype was recorded at least ten times. The chain uses TRBV20-1 and TRBJ2-7; TRBD2 matches at 14 bases. CDR3 size: 18 residues. Per the germline V gene, CDR1 is DFQATT and CDR2 is SNEGSKA (reference sequence). Trimming removed 5 bases from V and 4 bases from J; junction bases left unmatched: 16. The CDR3 region has the DNA TGCAGTGCTCTAAGGAGACTAGCGGGAGGGAACATAGGTTACGAGCAGTACTTC. The encoded protein is CSALRRLAGGNIGYEQYF.

The chain recombines TRBV5-1 with TRBJ2-1; 9 bases agree with TRBD1. The CDR3 totals 14 residues. Germline CDR1 is SGHRS and CDR2 is YFSETQ. The J segment lost 8 bases and the V segment lost 2 bases, leaving 5 bases of the junction unmatched. The CDR3 region has the DNA TGCGCCAGCAGCTTACAGGGGGCGGCGGATGAGCAGTTCTTC. Translation: CASSLQGAADEQFF.

The chain's CDR3 is CASSVLWAPGETQYF. In DNA, the CDR3 is TGTGCCAGCAGTGTCTTGTGGGCCCCCGGAGAGACCCAGTACTTC. This chain links TRBV6-1 with TRBJ2-5, with D hard to call. The V gene's germline CDR1 is MNHNS and CDR2 SASEGT. The CDR3 is 15 amino acids. V was shortened by 4 bases and J by 4 bases, with 16 bases between the two germline ends.

Many counts were recorded for this clonotype. This sequence joins TRBV5-6 and TRBJ2-7; tentatively, D is TRBD2 (5 bases). The CDR3 has 13 amino acids. Trimming left V 4 bases short and J 6 bases short, with 14 bases between. Germline CDR1 SGHDT, CDR2 YYEEEE. The CDR3 loop reads CASSLWRSGEQYF. CDR3 nucleotides: TGTGCCAGCAGCCTGTGGAGGTCAGGCGAGCAGTACTTC.

This clonotype was observed at least ten times. The CDR3 DNA is TGTGCCAGCAGCCAATCACAGGGCACCTACGAGCAGTACTTC. This gives the protein CASSQSQGTYEQYF. The chain combines TRBV4-2 with TRBJ2-7, with D possibly being TRBD1 (6 bases). V lost 2 bases and J lost 2, with 10 bases in between. The CDR3 has 14 amino acids. Germline V gives CDR1 LGHNA, CDR2 YNFKEQ.

This clonotype was counted at least ten times. The chain couples TRBV14 to TRBJ2-1; D perhaps matches TRBD2 (5 bases). V dropped 8 bases and J dropped 5 bases, with 13 bases sitting between them. CDR1 and CDR2 from the germline V gene are SGHDN and FVKESK. The CDR3 consists of 13 residues. CDR3 bases: TGTGCCAGCGGTTCGGGATCTAACAATGAGCAGTTCTTC. This codes for CASGSGSNNEQFF.

This clonotype has at least ten counts. The gene calls are TRBV5-1 and TRBJ2-2; D ambiguous. With 7 bases removed from V and 7 bases from J, the gap between germline ends came to 8 bases. The CDR3 has 11 amino acids. Germline V gene lookup returns CDR1 SGHRS and CDR2 YFSETQ. The CDR3 region has the DNA TGCGCCAGCGAGTGGAGCGGGGAGCTGTTTTTT. This sequence encodes CASEWSGELFF.

Comments on this clonotype: Possible read error: a much larger clone is one base away. The CDR3 reads CDSSLGESSYEQYF. The CDR3 DNA is TGTGACAGCAGCTTAGGGGAGAGCTCCTACGAGCAGTACTTC. The rearrangement uses TRBV7-6 and TRBJ2-7; D is tentatively TRBD1 or TRBD2 (5 bases each). Germline V CDR1 and CDR2: SGHVS, FNYEAQ. The length of the CDR3 is 14 residues. The variable domain in full, completed from reference TRBV7-6 and TRBJ2-7, reads GAGVSQSPRYKVTKRGQDVALRCDPISGHVSLYWYRQALGQGPEFLTYFNYEAQQDKSGLPNDRFSAERPEGSISTLTIQRTEQRDSAMYRCDSSLGESSYEQYFGPGTRLTVT.

This clonotype appeared a few times. This may be a read error: a much more frequent sequence differs by one nucleotide. Here the CDR3 DNA reads TGTGCCAGTACCACACGACTCGGACCCTACGAGCAGTACTTC. Amino acids: CASTTRLGPYEQYF. The chain combines TRBV19 with TRBJ2-7; no clear D gene. With 7 bases removed from V and 2 bases from J, the gap between germline ends came to 15 bases. Germline assignment: CDR1 LNHDA and CDR2 SQIVND (reference sequence). This CDR3 spans 14 amino acids.

This clonotype was seen many times. V gene TRBV6-4 combines with J gene TRBJ1-1; 10 positions agree with TRBD1. This CDR3 comprises 20 residues. The V gene's germline CDR1 is MRHNA and CDR2 SNTAGT. The J segment lost 3 bases and the V segment lost 0 bases, leaving 16 bases of the junction unmatched. The CDR3 DNA reads as TGTGCCAGCAGTGACTCGAGATCGGGACAGGGGTTTTTGCTGGACACTGAAGCTTTCTTT. Translation: CASSDSRSGQGFLLDTEAFF.

This clonotype was counted ten times or more. V and J are TRBV2 and TRBJ2-7; D not resolved. V lost 0 bases to trimming and J lost 3 bases, with 3 bases between them. Germline lookup yields CDR1 SNHLY and CDR2 FYNNEI. The CDR3 is 12 residues long. CDR3 sequence (DNA): TGTGCCAGCAGTGAAGCTTACTACGAGCAGTACTTC. Translation gives CASSEAYYEQYF.

Ten or more counts support this clonotype. The J gene is TRBJ2-5, the V gene TRBV27; TRBD1 matches at 9 bases. The CDR3 sequence is 13 residues long. Germline CDR1 is MNHEY and CDR2 is SMNVEV (reference sequence). The trim removed 2 bases at V and 10 bases at J, leaving 5 bases unmatched. CDR3 sequence (DNA): TGTGCCAGCAGTTTAGTGACAGGGGGTTTCCAGTACTTC. Protein: CASSLVTGGFQYF.

The sample holds many counts of this clonotype. This chain uses TRBV6-5 with TRBJ2-1; TRBD1 might be the D (5 bases). Germline CDR1 reads MNHEY; CDR2 reads SVGAGI. This CDR3 contains 17 residues. The V and J ends lost 2 bases and 4 bases respectively, with 18 bases between them. CDR3 sequence (DNA): TGTGCCAGCAGTTACCCGGCCCGGCAGGGATATTACAATGAGCAGTTCTTC. Translation: CASSYPARQGYYNEQFF.

This clonotype has a count of ten or more. The gene calls are TRBV11-2 and TRBJ1-3; 8 bases map to TRBD1. Per germline, CDR1 SGHAT and CDR2 FQNNGV. This CDR3 contains 17 residues. J gave up 1 base and V 4 bases, and 9 bases lay outside the gene matches. The CDR3 loop is CASSSHDRGLSGNTIYF. CDR3 in DNA: TGTGCCAGCAGCTCCCACGACAGGGGTTTATCTGGAAACACCATATATTTT.

There are many counts of this clonotype. The chain couples TRBV7-6 to TRBJ2-1, with 8 bases matching TRBD1. This CDR3 region has 16 residues. Looked up from germline, CDR1 is SGHVS and CDR2 is FNYEAQ. The J segment lost 9 bases and the V segment lost 1 base, leaving 11 bases of the junction unmatched. The CDR3 here is CASSLEVGQGEGEQFF. The CDR3 DNA reads TGTGCCAGCAGCTTAGAAGTAGGACAGGGTGAGGGTGAGCAGTTCTTC.

This clonotype was seen many times. V usage is TRBV6-1 and J usage is TRBJ2-7, with TRBD1 identical over 7 bases. Trimming removed 5 bases from V and 3 bases from J; junction bases left unmatched: 13. Germline V gene data show CDR1 as MNHNS and CDR2 as SASEGT. The CDR3 covers 16 residues. CDR3 amino acids: CASSPNPTGSLYEQYF. As DNA, the CDR3 is TGTGCCAGCAGTCCTAACCCGACAGGGAGCCTCTACGAGCAGTACTTC.

This clonotype showed up many times. The rearrangement joins TRBV6-5 to TRBJ2-5; D possibly matches TRBD1 or TRBD2 (5 bases each). The CDR3 is 15 residues long. The germline gives CDR1 MNHEY, CDR2 SVGAGI. Deletions cut 3 bases from V and 2 bases from J, with 13 bases between. This CDR3 reads CASSYAPGPQETQYF. The CDR3 DNA sequence: TGTGCCAGCAGTTATGCTCCGGGACCACAAGAGACCCAGTACTTC.

This clonotype appeared many times. The chain is built from TRBV19 and TRBJ2-7; tentative D call: TRBD1 (6 bases). The germline V gene encodes CDR1 LNHDA and CDR2 SQIVND (reference sequence). The CDR3 runs 14 residues. Deletions cut 4 bases from V and 0 bases from J, with 10 bases between. CDR3 protein: CASSKGQFSYEQYF. CDR3 bases: TGTGCCAGTAGTAAAGGACAGTTCTCCTACGAGCAGTACTTC.

This clonotype was recorded a few times. The CDR3 region is CASPKAGGHQETQYF. Here the CDR3 DNA reads TGTGCCAGCCCTAAGGCGGGGGGACACCAAGAGACCCAGTACTTC. The chain combines TRBV4-2 with TRBJ2-5, with 8 nucleotides matching TRBD2. This CDR3 contains 15 residues. The germline V gene encodes CDR1 LGHNA and CDR2 YNFKEQ. V dropped 8 bases and J dropped 0; count of bases not matched to a gene: 8.

This clonotype has a handful of counts. The rearrangement joins TRBV3-1 to TRBJ1-4; no clear D gene. The CDR3 covers 14 residues. The V end lost 0 bases, the J end lost 11 bases, and 13 bases lay between the germline ends. Germline assignment: CDR1 LGHDT and CDR2 YNNKEL (reference sequence). The CDR3 sequence is CASSQDVNVLKLFF. The CDR3 DNA reads TGTGCCAGCAGCCAAGATGTTAACGTTCTTAAACTGTTTTTT.

Note on this clonotype: A clone one base away is much larger, so this may be a read error. The chain carries TRBV25-1 and TRBJ2-7, with D perhaps matching TRBD2 (5 bases). V lost 8 bases to trimming and J lost 7 bases, with 12 bases between them. The CDR3 extends over 11 amino acids. Germline CDR1 and CDR2: MGHDK and SYGVNS. CDR3 DNA sequence: TGTGCCAGCGGGCACGGGATTGAGCAGTACTTC. Translation: CASGHGIEQYF.

This clonotype was seen at least ten times. The chain employs TRBV6-1 and TRBJ1-1; tentatively, D is TRBD1 (6 bases). The CDR3 has 15 residues. CDR1 and CDR2 from the germline V gene are MNHNS and SASEGT. V lost 5 bases and J 4 bases, leaving 17 bases between the germline ends. The CDR3 nucleotides read TGTGCCAGCAGTCCTCGCAGGGGACGCGGCACTGAAGCTTTCTTT. Protein: CASSPRRGRGTEAFF.

This clonotype came up many times. This rearrangement joins TRBV7-8 to TRBJ2-1, with D hard to call. CDR1 is SGHVS and CDR2 is FQNEAQ in the germline V gene. The CDR3 loop spans 11 amino acids. Trimming stripped 1 base from V and 15 bases from J, with 10 bases between. Here the CDR3 reads CASSLGQGRFF. The CDR3 region has the DNA TGTGCCAGCAGCTTAGGACAAGGAAGGTTCTTC.

This clonotype has only a few counts. Possible read error: a much larger clone is one base away. The chain carries TRBV25-1 and TRBJ1-4, with D possibly matching TRBD1 (6 bases). Germline V gene lookup returns CDR1 MGHDK and CDR2 SYGVNS. The CDR3 runs to 17 residues. CDR3 nucleotide sequence: TGTGACAGCAGTGTCCGATCGGGACAAAAACCTGATGAAAAACTGTTTTTT. Protein product: CDSSVRSGQKPDEKLFF.

This clonotype was counted many times. The DNA of the CDR3 is TGTGCCAGCAGCCAAGTCGGCATCTCCTACGAGCAGTACTTC. Translated, it gives CASSQVGISYEQYF. The J gene is TRBJ2-7, the V gene TRBV3-1; D ambiguous. The CDR3 contains 14 residues. In germline, CDR1 is LGHDT, CDR2 YNNKEL (reference sequence). Trimming left V 1 base short and J 0 bases short, with 7 bases between.

Ten or more counts support this clonotype. The V gene is TRBV5-1, the J gene TRBJ1-3; D gene uncertain. The germline CDR1 and CDR2 sequences are SGHRS and YFSETQ. The CDR3 sequence is 14 residues long. V was clipped by 5 bases and J by 0 bases, with 9 bases between them. The CDR3 region has the DNA TGCGCCAGCAGAGGCTTTCCCTCTGGAAACACCATATATTTT. Protein product: CASRGFPSGNTIYF.